The 29 T cell receptor beta chains reported below all come from one sample, sequenced in a study of tumor-infiltrating lymphocytes in primary liver carcinoma (dated by TCRdb to between 2016 and 2019). TRIzol reagent was used to extract blood RNA from unsorted whole blood, while the DNeasy Blood & Tissue kit provided the germline DNA. The sequencer was an Illumina HiSeq 2500. Using a constant-region primer and ProtoScript II reverse transcriptase, TCRbeta-specific cDNA was reverse-transcribed from approximately 0.55 ug total RNA. Construction of the TCRbeta libraries relied on three nested rounds of multiplex PCR, following a slightly modified ARM-PCR procedure. The first two PCR rounds used multiplex TRBV1-TRBV30 forward primers with a Cbeta reverse primer, each for 10 cycles. TCRdb reworked the public reads: Q25 trimming with fastp, MiXCR clone assembly, productive beta chains retained. Rows are unified per CDR3 protein, each entry keeping the most common DNA and genes. The sample contains nearly 200,000 distinct CDR3 sequences, about 65% of them found a single time. Of the sample, approximately 6.5% is held by the ten largest clones.

Sequencing was done on a sample of peripheral blood. The receptors derive from a woman aged 55-70 years with primary liver carcinoma and hepatitis B virus infection.

This clonotype was counted only a few times. V and J are TRBV5-1 and TRBJ2-3; 8 positions agree with TRBD1. V lost 0 bases and J lost 3; bases outside the gene matches: 6. Germline V gene sequence: CDR1 SGHRS, CDR2 YFSETQ. The CDR3 sequence is 16 residues long. The CDR3 coding sequence is TGCGCCAGCAGCTTGGCCGTTGACAGGGGTACAGATACGCAGTATTTT. It translates to CASSLAVDRGTDTQYF. The full variable domain, with the rest looked up from reference TRBV5-1 and TRBJ2-3, is KAGVTQTPRYLIKTRGQQVTLSCSPISGHRSVSWYQQTPGQGLQFLFEYFSETQRNKGNFPGRFSGRQFSNSRSEMNVSTLELGDSALYLCASSLAVDRGTDTQYFGPGTRLTVL.

This chain uses TRBV16 with TRBJ2-7; 8 positions match TRBD1. CDR3 length equals 12 residues. Germline values: CDR1 KGHSY, CDR2 FQNENV. After removal of 4 bases from V and 6 bases from J, the junction contained 2 bases not matched to a gene. The CDR3 region is CASSRTGREQYF. DNA of the CDR3: TGTGCCAGCAGCCGGACAGGGCGCGAGCAGTACTTC.

The V call is TRBV28, the J call TRBJ1-3; D unclear. Germline V lookup: CDR1 MDHEN, CDR2 SYDVKM. The V gene lost 3 bases and the J gene lost 0 bases, with 9 bases spanning the gap. CDR3 length equals 15 residues. The CDR3 region is CASSLAALSGNTIYF. The DNA of the CDR3 is TGTGCCAGCAGTTTGGCGGCACTCTCTGGAAACACCATATATTTT.

A remark on this clonotype: Here the CDR3 omits its conserved ending phenylalanine or tryptophan, so a read error is the likely source. The CDR3 sequence: CASRTGSYSPLHL. CDR3 in DNA: TGTGCCAGCAGGACAGGGTCTTACTCACCCCTCCACCTT. The V gene is TRBV28, the J gene TRBJ1-6; TRBD1 matches 7 bases. Trimming cost V 6 bases and J 10 bases; bases outside gene matches: 6. CDR1 and CDR2 (germline): MDHEN, SYDVKM. The CDR3 loop spans 13 amino acids.

The V gene is TRBV11-2, the J gene TRBJ2-3; a possible D gene is TRBD2 (6 bases). Germline V gene lookup returns CDR1 SGHAT and CDR2 FQNNGV. CDR3 size: 16 residues. V lost 6 bases and J lost 3, with 19 bases in between. As DNA, the CDR3 is TGTGCCAGCAGACCGCTTGGCGGGAAGAGGACAGATACGCAGTATTTT. It specifies CASRPLGGKRTDTQYF.

The sample holds a few counts of this clonotype. A much more abundant neighbour one base away suggests this may be a read error. The J gene is TRBJ1-6, the V gene TRBV12-3 or TRBV12-4, with no clear D. The CDR3 is 14 residues long. V was trimmed by 3 bases and J by 5 bases, leaving 8 bases between them. CDR3 nucleotide sequence: TGTGCCAGCAGTTTGCATGGCCATAATTCACCCCTCCACTTT. It yields the protein CASSLHGHNSPLHF.

J is TRBJ2-1 and V is TRBV2; D is uncertain. The V end lost 2 bases, the J end lost 3 bases, and 11 bases lay between the germline ends. Germline V gene data show CDR1 as SNHLY and CDR2 as FYNNEI. The CDR3 sequence is 15 residues long. The CDR3 DNA reads TGTGCCAGCAGTGAATCGATACCGATCTACAATGAGCAGTTCTTC. Protein product: CASSESIPIYNEQFF.

This clonotype came up a few times. For the CDR3, the DNA is TGTGCCAGCAGCTCGGGACTAGCGGGAGCCACGGGCACCGGGGAGCTGTTTTTT. It is translated as CASSSGLAGATGTGELFF. The chain couples TRBV5-4 to TRBJ2-2, with 14 bases that match TRBD2. The V segment lost 3 bases and the J segment 4 bases; nucleotides outside the gene matches: 8. Looked up from germline, CDR1 is SGHNT and CDR2 is YYREEE (reference sequence). CDR3 length equals 18 residues.

The gene calls are TRBV11-3 and TRBJ1-1; D remains ambiguous. V was cut by 1 base and J by 9 bases, with 15 bases left in between. This CDR3 contains 14 residues. The germline V gene encodes CDR1 SGHNT and CDR2 YENEEA. This CDR3 is CASSLAAMNTKAFF. In DNA, the CDR3 is TGTGCCAGCAGCTTAGCAGCCATGAACACCAAAGCTTTCTTT.

Many counts were recorded for this clonotype. The CDR3 reads CASSLQGYEQYF. CDR3 bases: TGTGCCAGCAGCTTACAGGGGTACGAGCAGTACTTC. This chain connects TRBV11-1 to TRBJ2-7, with a tentative D call TRBD1 (6 bases). Germline V gives CDR1 SGHAT, CDR2 FQDESV (reference sequence). The CDR3 runs 12 residues. Trimming pared 2 bases from V and 4 bases from J, leaving 6 bases between.

This clonotype was detected many times. The J gene is TRBJ1-5, the V gene TRBV10-3; D may be TRBD1 (5 bases). The CDR3 is made up of 14 amino acids. Trimming stripped 3 bases from V and 5 bases from J, with 11 bases between. Germline lookup yields CDR1 ENHRY and CDR2 SYGVKD. CDR3 nucleotides: TGTGCCATCAGTGATTACGCGGGGGATCAGCCCCAGCATTTT. It translates to CAISDYAGDQPQHF.

With regard to this clonotype: Since a much larger clone is just one base distant, this may be a read error. This chain joins TRBV10-3 and TRBJ2-2; tentative D call: TRBD1 (6 bases). The CDR3 totals 13 residues. CDR1 ENHRY and CDR2 SYGVKD come from the germline V gene. The CDR3 is CAIGPGDTGKLFF. The DNA of the CDR3 is TGTGCCATCGGTCCAGGGGACACCGGGAAGCTGTTTTTT.

About this clonotype: One end of the junction fails to match germline, which may point to a read error. The DNA of the CDR3 is TGCGCCAGCAGCCAAGACCGCGGCGGAGTTGTGACCTATGAGCAGTACTTC. Protein: CASSQDRGGVVTYEQYF. The chain combines TRBV4-1 with TRBJ2-7; D ambiguous. This CDR3 region has 17 residues. CDR1 MGHRA and CDR2 YSYEKL come from the germline V gene.

This clonotype was seen many times. The chain combines TRBV14 with TRBJ2-7; D is unclear. The V end was cut by 0 bases, the J end by 7 bases, with 19 bases between. The CDR3 has 16 amino acids. From germline, CDR1 is SGHDN and CDR2 FVKESK. CDR3 sequence (DNA): TGTGCCAGCAGCCAAGATGGGGTGGGTCCCGTGCTAGAGCAGTACTTC. Amino acids: CASSQDGVGPVLEQYF.

The J gene is TRBJ2-3, the V gene TRBV11-3, with D hard to call. The CDR3 consists of 12 residues. The V and J ends lost 10 bases and 4 bases respectively, with 12 bases between them. Germline V lookup: CDR1 SGHNT, CDR2 YENEEA. The CDR3 nucleotides are TGTGCCATCTCTAGGAGCTCAGATACGCAGTATTTT. This encodes CAISRSSDTQYF.

Concerning this clonotype: One end of the junction varies from germline; a read error may be responsible. This chain connects TRBV13 to TRBJ2-7; D is perhaps TRBD1 (6 bases). Germline CDR1 reads PRHDT; CDR2 reads FYEKMQ (reference sequence). The CDR3 contains 14 residues. CDR3 sequence reads: CASRQHTRGYEQYF. CDR3 DNA sequence: TGCGCCAGCAGACAACATACCAGGGGCTACGAGCAGTACTTC.

This chain connects TRBV7-9 to TRBJ2-1; perhaps TRBD1 as D (6 bases). Germline V gene data show CDR1 as SEHNR and CDR2 as FQNEAQ (reference sequence). This CDR3 is 12 amino acids long. The V gene lost 5 bases and the J gene lost 10 bases, with 12 bases spanning the gap. In nucleotides, the CDR3 is TGTGCCAGCAGCCCGGGACATCCGGAGCAGTTCTTC. Its translation is CASSPGHPEQFF.

This clonotype was seen a few times. The genes are TRBV6-5 and TRBJ2-3; no clear D. The CDR3 consists of 13 residues. Trimming left V 10 bases short and J 0 bases short, with 11 bases between. Germline assignment: CDR1 MNHEY and CDR2 SVGAGI. CDR3 nucleotides: TGTGCCACCTCGATACAAAGCACAGATACGCAGTATTTT. Encoded protein: CATSIQSTDTQYF.

A remark on this clonotype: One junction end does not reproduce the germline sequence, and a read error may be involved. The J gene is TRBJ2-7, the V gene TRBV11-1; D gene uncertain. Germline loops: CDR1 SGHAT, CDR2 FQDESV (reference sequence). The CDR3 contains 14 residues. CDR3 in amino acids: CVSSLWGPSYEQCF. The CDR3 DNA follows: TGTGTCAGCAGCTTATGGGGTCCGTCCTACGAGCAGTGCTTC.

This clonotype was seen many times. The CDR3 coding sequence is TGTGCCAGCAGTTACCCGCGGGGGGATCCATCACTAGCCAAAAACATTCAGTACTTC. Translated, it gives CASSYPRGDPSLAKNIQYF. V usage is TRBV6-6 and J usage is TRBJ2-4; 8 nucleotides line up with TRBD2. Losses at the gene ends were 2 bases for V and 0 bases for J; bases not matched to a gene: 12. The length of the CDR3 is 19 residues. The V gene's germline CDR1 is MNHNY and CDR2 SVGAGI (reference sequence).

In this sample, this clonotype turned up many times. This sequence joins TRBV11-3 and TRBJ2-2; D unclear. The CDR3 consists of 14 residues. With 5 bases removed from V and 6 bases from J, the gap between germline ends came to 13 bases. Germline V gene data show CDR1 as SGHNT and CDR2 as YENEEA. In DNA, the CDR3 is TGTGCCAGCAGCCCCGTAGGAACCGCCGGGGAGCTGTTTTTT. This codes for CASSPVGTAGELFF.

This clonotype was recorded many times. The chain links TRBV28 to TRBJ2-7; no clear D. V lost 5 bases and J lost 6, with 8 bases in between. The CDR3 has 11 residues. Germline CDR1 is MDHEN and CDR2 is SYDVKM. The CDR3 sequence: CASSTQREQYF. The CDR3 nucleotides are TGTGCCAGCAGTACTCAGCGCGAGCAGTACTTC.

With regard to this clonotype: Its ends do not fully match the called genes, so a read error is possible. The chain recombines TRBV10-3 with TRBJ2-1; D perhaps matches TRBD2 (5 bases). This CDR3 has 15 amino acids. Germline CDR1 reads ENHRY; CDR2 reads SYGVKD. Here the CDR3 reads CAIKGSSRDYNEQFF. CDR3 DNA: TGTGCCATCAAGGGCTCCTCGAGGGATTACAACGAGCAGTTCTTC.

This clonotype was recorded at least ten times. The chain combines TRBV12-3 or TRBV12-4 with TRBJ2-1, with D tentatively TRBD2 (7 bases). V was shortened by 5 bases and J by 6 bases, with 23 bases between the two germline ends. The CDR3 runs to 17 residues. Here the CDR3 reads CASSPGGGASVRNEQFF. The CDR3 DNA follows: TGTGCCAGCAGTCCTGGTGGGGGGGCCTCAGTCCGCAATGAGCAGTTCTTC.

This clonotype was recorded only once. The CDR3 region has the DNA TGCGCCAGCAGCTTGGATCCAACTAGGATCACAGATAGCGGGGAGCTGTTTTTT. Encoded protein: CASSLDPTRITDSGELFF. The chain joins TRBV5-1 to TRBJ2-2; D is possibly TRBD2 (5 bases). CDR1 and CDR2 (germline): SGHRS, YFSETQ. CDR3 size: 18 residues. V lost 0 bases and J lost 7, with 22 bases in between.

This clonotype was picked up a small number of times. The V call is TRBV6-5, the J call TRBJ2-3, with 12 bases lining up with TRBD2. Germline CDR1 reads MNHEY; CDR2 reads SVGAGI. Trimming at V came to 6 bases and at J to 0 bases, leaving 10 bases not matched to a gene. The CDR3 loop spans 18 amino acids. For the CDR3, the DNA is TGTGCCAGCAGCCGCGGACTAGCGGGGTACACTAGCACAGATACGCAGTATTTT. It is translated as CASSRGLAGYTSTDTQYF.

Details on this clonotype: Relative to the germline gene, one junction end is altered; a read error may explain this. V gene TRBV11-3 combines with J gene TRBJ2-7; the match to TRBD1 covers 7 bases. The length of the CDR3 is 13 residues. Germline CDR1 reads SGHNT; CDR2 reads YENEEA. This chain's CDR3 is CAGSKGQRYEQYF. The CDR3 DNA reads as TGTGCCGGCAGCAAGGGACAGCGTTACGAGCAGTACTTC.

This clonotype was observed at least ten times. This chain links TRBV6-1 with TRBJ2-5; D is perhaps TRBD2 (6 bases). This CDR3 spans 14 amino acids. The V gene lost 7 bases and the J gene lost 7 bases, with 19 bases spanning the gap. Germline V gives CDR1 MNHNS, CDR2 SASEGT. DNA for the CDR3: TGTGCCAGCATCACTTCTCTTAGCGGACCGACCCAGTACTTC. This codes for CASITSLSGPTQYF.

Concerning this clonotype: A read error may produce the germline difference seen at one junction end. As DNA, the CDR3 is TGTGCCAGCAGCTTCCCGGACCACCAAGAGACCCAATACTTC. Amino acids: CASSFPDHQETQYF. The gene calls are TRBV11-3 and TRBJ2-5; no reliable D call. CDR3 length: 14 amino acids. Per the germline V gene, CDR1 is SGHNT and CDR2 is YENEEA.